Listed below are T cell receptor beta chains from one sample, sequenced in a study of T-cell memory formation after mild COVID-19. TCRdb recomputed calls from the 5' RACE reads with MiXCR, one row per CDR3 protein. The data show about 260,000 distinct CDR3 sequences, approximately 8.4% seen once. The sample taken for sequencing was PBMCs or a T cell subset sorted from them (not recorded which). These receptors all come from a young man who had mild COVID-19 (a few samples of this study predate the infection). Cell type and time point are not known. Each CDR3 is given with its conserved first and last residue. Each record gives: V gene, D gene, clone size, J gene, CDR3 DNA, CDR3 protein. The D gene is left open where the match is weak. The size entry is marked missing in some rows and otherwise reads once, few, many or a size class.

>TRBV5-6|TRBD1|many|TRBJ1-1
TGTGCCAGCAGCCGGGACAGGGTTTTGACTGAAGCTTTCTTT
CASSRDRVLTEAFF
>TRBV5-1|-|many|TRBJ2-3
TGCGCCAGCAGCTTCACGGGCACAGATACGCAGTATTTT
CASSFTGTDTQYF
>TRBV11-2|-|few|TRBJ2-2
TGTGCCAGCAGCTTAGATCTGAGGGGGGAGCTGTTTTTT
CASSLDLRGELFF
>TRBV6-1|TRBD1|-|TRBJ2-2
TGTGCCAGCAGGAAGGACAGGGCTACCGGGGAGCTGTTTTTT
CASRKDRATGELFF
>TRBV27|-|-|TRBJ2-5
TGTGCCACCCGGCCGGGGCACCTGCTTCGGACCCAGTACTTC
CATRPGHLLRTQYF
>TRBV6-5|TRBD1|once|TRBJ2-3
TGTGCCAGCAACCCGACAGGGGCCAAAGATACGCAGTATTTT
CASNPTGAKDTQYF
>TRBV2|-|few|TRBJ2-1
TGTGCCAGCGGAGGCGTGAGCTCCTACAATGAGCAGTTCTTC
CASGGVSSYNEQFF
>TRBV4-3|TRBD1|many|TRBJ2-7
TGCGCCAGCAGCCAGGTCCCGGGACAGGGGGTTTACGAGCAGTACTTC
CASSQVPGQGVYEQYF
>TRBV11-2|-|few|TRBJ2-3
TGTGCCAGCAGCTTAGACCGAGGAGATACGCAGTATTTT
CASSLDRGDTQYF
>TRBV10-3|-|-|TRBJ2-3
TGTGCCATCCGGACAGTTACTAGCACAGATACGCAGTATTTT
CAIRTVTSTDTQYF
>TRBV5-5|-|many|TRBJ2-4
TGTGCCAGCAGGATCGGACAACTAGCCAAAAACATTCAGTACTTC
CASRIGQLAKNIQYF
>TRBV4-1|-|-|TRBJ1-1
TGCGCCAGCAGCTCAGGTTTACAGCGGAACACTGAAGCTTTCTTT
CASSSGLQRNTEAFF
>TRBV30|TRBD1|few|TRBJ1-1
TGTGCCTGGAGTGTACAGGGGGCGACTGAAGCTTTCTTT
CAWSVQGATEAFF
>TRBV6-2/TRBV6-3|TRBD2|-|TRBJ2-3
TGTGCCAGCAGCCCGACTAGCGGGGATGGGACAGATACGCAGTATTTT
CASSPTSGDGTDTQYF
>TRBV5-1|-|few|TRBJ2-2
TGCGCCAGCAGCCTTACTCCACCTACCGGGGAGCTGTTTTTT
CASSLTPPTGELFF
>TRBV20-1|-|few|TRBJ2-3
TGCAGTGCTAGAGAGCTTGGGGGGCGTACAGATACGCAGTATTTT
CSARELGGRTDTQYF
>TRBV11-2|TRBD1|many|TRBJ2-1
TGTGCCAGCAGCCCCCGGACAGGGCCCTACAATGAGCAGTTCTTC
CASSPRTGPYNEQFF
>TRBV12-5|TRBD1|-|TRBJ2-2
TGTGCTAGTGGTTTGTCCCGACAGGGATTACGTCTGCAGGTTACGACCGGGGAGCTGTTTTTT
CASGLSRQGLRLQVTTGELFF
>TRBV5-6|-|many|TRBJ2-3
TGTGCCAGCAGCTTGAGGGGAGAGGCAGATACGCAGTATTTT
CASSLRGEADTQYF
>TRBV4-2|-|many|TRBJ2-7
TGTGCCAGCAGCCAAGGAGGGGCGTCCGCCGAGCAGTACTTC
CASSQGGASAEQYF
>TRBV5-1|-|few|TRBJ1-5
TGCGCCAGCAGCTTTTCCGGGGACAATCAGCCCCAGCATTTT
CASSFSGDNQPQHF
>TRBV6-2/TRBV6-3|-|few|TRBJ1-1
TGTGCCAGCTCAGTGGGGGCTGAAGCTTTCTTT
CASSVGAEAFF
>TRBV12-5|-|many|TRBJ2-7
TGTGCTAGTGGTTTGGTAACAGTCCGATGGGAGCAGTACTTC
CASGLVTVRWEQYF
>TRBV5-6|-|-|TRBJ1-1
TGTGCCAGCAGCTTAGTAAGGTCTGAAGCTTTCTTT
CASSLVRSEAFF
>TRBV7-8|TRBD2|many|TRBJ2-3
TGTGCCAGCAGCGTGGGGAGCGGGGGGGGACTAAGCACAGATACGCAGTATTTT
CASSVGSGGGLSTDTQYF
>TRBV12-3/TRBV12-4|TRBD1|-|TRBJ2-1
TGTGCCAGCAGGAGACAGGGGAACGACAATGAGCAGTTCTTC
CASRRQGNDNEQFF
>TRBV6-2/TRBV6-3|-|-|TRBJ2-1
TGTGCCAGCAGCCCCCGGGACCTGGTTGGGCAGTTCTTC
CASSPRDLVGQFF
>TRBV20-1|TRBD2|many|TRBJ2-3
TGCAGTGCCCTCCCGGGGGGGACTAGCACAGATACGCAGTATTTT
CSALPGGTSTDTQYF
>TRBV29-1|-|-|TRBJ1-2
TGCAGCGTACAGGACAGAGGCTATGGCTACACCTTC
CSVQDRGYGYTF
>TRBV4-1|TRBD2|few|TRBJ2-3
TGCGCCAGCAGCCAAGATGGGAGTAGCGGGGGACGGGATACGCAGTATTTT
CASSQDGSSGGRDTQYF
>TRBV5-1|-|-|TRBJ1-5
TGCGCCAGCAGCTTGGAGGCGGGGGTAGATGCAGATACGCAGCATTTT
CASSLEAGVDADTQHF
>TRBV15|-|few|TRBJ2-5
TGTGCCACCAGCAGAGATGTAGACTCGTACCAAGAGACCCAGTACTTC
CATSRDVDSYQETQYF
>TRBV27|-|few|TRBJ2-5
TGTGCCAGCAGACACTTAGGACCCCCGGGGACTGAGACCCAGTACTTC
CASRHLGPPGTETQYF
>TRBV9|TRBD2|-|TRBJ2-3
TGTGCCAGCAGCGTAGTTAGCGGGGGGACAGATACGCAGTATTTT
CASSVVSGGTDTQYF
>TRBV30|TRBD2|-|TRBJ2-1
TGTGCCTGGAGGGGGACTAGCGGAGAGAATGAGCAGTTCTTC
CAWRGTSGENEQFF
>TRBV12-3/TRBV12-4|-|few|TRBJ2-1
TGTGCCAGCAGCAACGGCCGACTTCGGGGAGCCTACAATGAGCAGTTCTTC
CASSNGRLRGAYNEQFF
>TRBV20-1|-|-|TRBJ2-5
TGCAGTGCTAGTTTCGGGGAGACCCAGTACTTC
CSASFGETQYF
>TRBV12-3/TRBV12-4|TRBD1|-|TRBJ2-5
TGTGCCAGCACTTTTTGGGACAGGCAAGAGACCCAGTACTTC
CASTFWDRQETQYF
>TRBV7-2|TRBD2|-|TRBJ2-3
TGTGCCAGCAGCTTAACTGGGACTAGTACAGATACGCAGTATTTT
CASSLTGTSTDTQYF
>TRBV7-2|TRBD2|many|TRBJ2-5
TGTGCCAGCAGCTTAACGGGGGGGGCGGAGACCCAGTACTTC
CASSLTGGAETQYF
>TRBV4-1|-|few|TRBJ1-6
TGCGCCAGCAGCCACCAGGGCGACAATTCACCCCTCCACTTT
CASSHQGDNSPLHF
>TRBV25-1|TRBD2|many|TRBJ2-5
TGTGCCAGCAGTGAGACTAGCGGGGTTCGAGAGACCCAGTACTTC
CASSETSGVRETQYF